Below, 2 T cell receptor beta chains from the same sample are listed, as sequenced in a study of blood T cell repertoires in COVID-19. Assay used: immunoSEQ multiplex PCR; TCRdb lists only in-frame clones, some missing. The sample contains 95,000 to 100,000 clones, roughly 90% of which appear only once. Sequencing input: peripheral blood. These TCRs come from a human donor with COVID-19, enrolled during active disease. The donor label of this sample is uncertain.

The J gene is TRBJ2-1, the V gene TRBV6-2 or TRBV6-3; D may be TRBD2 (5 bases). Trimming pared 2 bases from V and 8 bases from J, leaving 13 bases between. CDR3 length: 14 amino acids. Germline CDR1 MNHEY, CDR2 SVGEGT. The CDR3 is CASSYRGSSDEQFF. The DNA of the CDR3 is TGTGCCAGCAGTTACCGTGGTAGTAGCGATGAGCAGTTCTTC.

The chain couples TRBV27 to TRBJ1-1; 7 bases map to TRBD1. This CDR3 is built from 16 residues. CDR1 is MNHEY and CDR2 is SMNVEV in the germline V gene (reference sequence). J was trimmed by 5 bases and V by 6 bases; bases with no gene match: 15. CDR3 nucleotides: TGTGCCAGCAGCGGACAATTCAGGGGGTTAGAGACTGAAGCTTTCTTT. Encoded protein: CASSGQFRGLETEAFF.